The source of this T cell receptor (beta chain) is a study of T cell responses to AZD1222 COVID-19 vaccine. Trimming stripped 2 bases from V and 2 bases from J, with 13 bases between. This CDR3 is built from 15 residues. CDR1 MNHNS and CDR2 SASEGT come from the germline V gene. This clone occurred a few times. The method was immunoSEQ multiplex PCR; TCRdb's version includes in-frame clones alone and lacks a portion of them. Of 130,000 or so clones listed, roughly nine tenths were seen once; the top ten hold roughly 8.9%. The chain links TRBV6-1 to TRBJ2-7, with a tentative D call TRBD2 (5 bases). The sequence was collected from an adult who received the AZD1222 COVID-19 vaccine. The sequenced sample was peripheral blood, obtained 28 days after the second AZD1222 dose. The CDR3: CASSEYPGTTYEQYF. CDR3 nucleotides: TGTGCCAGCAGTGAATATCCGGGAACGACCTACGAGCAGTACTTC.